This T cell receptor (beta chain) is from a study of T cell repertoires in aging, cancer and after chemotherapy. Broader study findings: Immunological memory after chemotherapy cannot be judged from the repertoire data.

Multiplex touch-down PCR with TRB-A/B primers amplified rearranged V-D-J TRB sequences. TCRdb analysed the multiplex PCR reads with MiXCR anew, one entry per CDR3 protein. The sample has more than 9,000 distinct CDR3 sequences, more than 25% seen once; the top ten hold around 3%. Amplification of TCR beta used genomic DNA extracted from peripheral blood. Germline CDR1 LNHDA, CDR2 SQIVND (reference sequence). The germline V and J ends were trimmed by 2 bases and 1 base, with 12 bases remaining between them. The CDR3 spans 15 residues. As to this clonotype: Its antigen is unidentified.

This chain connects TRBV19 to TRBJ2-7; possibly TRBD2 for D (6 bases). The sequenced sample consisted of blood. The receptor comes from a human donor in good health. The CDR3 loop is CASSIFAGNSYEQYF. The CDR3 DNA sequence: TGTGCCAGTAGTATATTTGCGGGGAATTCCTACGAGCAGTACTTC.